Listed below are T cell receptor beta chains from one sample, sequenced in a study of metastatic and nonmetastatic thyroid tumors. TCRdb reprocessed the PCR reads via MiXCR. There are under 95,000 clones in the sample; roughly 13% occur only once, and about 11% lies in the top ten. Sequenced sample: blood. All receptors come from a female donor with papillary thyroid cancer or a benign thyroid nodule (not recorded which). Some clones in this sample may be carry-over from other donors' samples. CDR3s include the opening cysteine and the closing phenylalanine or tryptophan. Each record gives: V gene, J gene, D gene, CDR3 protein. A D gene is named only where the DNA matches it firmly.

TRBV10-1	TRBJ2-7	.	CASRGSVNSYEQYF
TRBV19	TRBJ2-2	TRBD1	CASSFITGGTGELFF
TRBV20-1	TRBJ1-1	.	CSARTRGSTEAFF
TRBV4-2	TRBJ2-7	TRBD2	CASSKGGAGGHRSYEQYF
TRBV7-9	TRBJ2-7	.	CASSSEALTAEQYF
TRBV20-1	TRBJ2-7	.	CISSRQASTEQYF
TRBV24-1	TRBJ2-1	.	CATSDRGFNEQFF
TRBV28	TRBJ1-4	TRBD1	CASSLSGTGFEKLFF
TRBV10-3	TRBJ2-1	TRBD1	CAITLTGAVNEQFF
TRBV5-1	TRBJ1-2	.	CASSPQTGEGDYGYTF
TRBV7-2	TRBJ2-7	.	CASSLAGAAYEQYF
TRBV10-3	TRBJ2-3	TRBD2	CAIRMTSGRRDTQYF
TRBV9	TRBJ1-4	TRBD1	CASSVGTGRDHTEKLFF
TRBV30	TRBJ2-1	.	CAWSGGGPGNEQFF
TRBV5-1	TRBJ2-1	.	CASSLDGVTYNEQFF
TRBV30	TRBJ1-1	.	CAWEKMGFQNTEAFF
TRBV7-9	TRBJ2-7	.	CASSLGASNSYEQYF
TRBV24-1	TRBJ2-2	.	CATSPTGTFNTGELFF
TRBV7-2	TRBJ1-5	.	CASGWKSGIQPQHF
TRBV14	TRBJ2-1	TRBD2	CASSQGLAGGRGIYNEQFF
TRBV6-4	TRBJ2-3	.	CASSDSNTDTQYF
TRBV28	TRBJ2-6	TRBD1	CASRIRAGGSGANVLTF
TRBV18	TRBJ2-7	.	CASSPLAGSSYEQYF
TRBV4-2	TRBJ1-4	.	CASSQDAGFINEKLFF
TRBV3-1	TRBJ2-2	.	CASSQDVTGDLFF
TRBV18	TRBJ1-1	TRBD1	CASSPPGQGEAFF
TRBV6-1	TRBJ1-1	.	CASSERGGLGTEAFF
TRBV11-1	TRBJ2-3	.	CASSSNQGSTVDTQYF
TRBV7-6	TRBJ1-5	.	CASSLSEDQPQHF
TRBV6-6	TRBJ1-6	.	CASSYGSFNSPLHF
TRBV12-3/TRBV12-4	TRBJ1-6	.	CASSFGEINNSPLHF
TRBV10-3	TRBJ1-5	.	CAISELDQPQHF
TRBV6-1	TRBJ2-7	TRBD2	CASSRVAGFIYEQYF
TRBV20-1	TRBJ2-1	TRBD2	CSAPQPLAGGLLNEQFF
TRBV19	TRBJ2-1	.	CASSIFHGGLNNEQFF
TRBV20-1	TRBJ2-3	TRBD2	CSARDPSGSVTDTQYF
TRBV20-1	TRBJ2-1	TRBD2	CSASDSGSSSYNEQFF
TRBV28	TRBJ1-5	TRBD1	CASSFYRGRGSNQPQHF
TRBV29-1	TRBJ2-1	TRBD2	CSVHGTSGVYNEQFF
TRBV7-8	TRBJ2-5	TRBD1	CASSKYRWTGRQETQYF
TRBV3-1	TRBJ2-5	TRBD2	CASSQEAGEQETQYF
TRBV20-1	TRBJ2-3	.	CSARGTVSGTQYF
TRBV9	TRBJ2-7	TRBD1	CASSVSGDRGHEQYF
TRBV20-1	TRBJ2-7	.	CSAPRASVASYEQYF
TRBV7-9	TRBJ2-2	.	CASSLGANTGELFF
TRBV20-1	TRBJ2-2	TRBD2	CSARDSGSTGELFF
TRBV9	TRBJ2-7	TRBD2	CASSVALAGAGHEQYF